This TCR beta chain was recorded in a study of cytomegalovirus exposure and HLA in healthy donors (dated by TCRdb to between 2016 and 2019). For context, the study as a whole: According to an earlier analysis of around 600 of the donors, some 180 million T cells yielded 117 million unique TCR beta sequences and approximately 300 Gb of sequence data. High-throughput TCR immunosequencing, statistical association of individual TCRs with disease status, and machine learning were combined to predict cytomegalovirus infection status. The number of typed donors differed by locus: about 629-630 for A, B, C, DRB1 and DQB1; 522 for DQA1; 606 for DPA1; and roughly 470 for DPB1. The genetic ancestry cluster associated with self-reported Caucasian donors included about 81% of the 398 genotyped donors. Donor age, sex, ethnicity and CMV serostatus were compiled together with the repertoire data. The study aimed to test whether cataloging public T cell receptors could reveal signatures of past pathogen exposure. An earlier analysis of approximately 580 of the donors used high-throughput TCR beta sequencing to judge whether each TCR beta V gene segment behaved as functional or pseudogenic. Along with the approximately 700-subject first cohort, a separate validation cohort of about 110 different subjects was used. Among around 400 genotyped donors of the cohort, an average of approximately 250,000 unique TCR beta nucleotide sequences were sequenced per donor, roughly 18% of them non-productive. A later genetic analysis took genome-wide SNP genotypes for about 65% of the 666 donors and used that subset as a discovery cohort. All discovery cohort repertoires had been generated using a single sequencing platform. Roughly 5 DR-DQ haplotypes were treated as single units for association and clustering because of strong linkage in the cohort. Class I and class II HLA loci were covered by the typing at four-digit resolution. A later analysis re-analyzed previously published TCR beta repertoires from roughly 690 donors and added high-resolution HLA genotyping to study TCR occurrence patterns. An early release that covered some 630 HLA-typed donors contained approximately 300 gigabases of sequencing data and about 93 million unique TCR sequences. Rather than using new phenotypic data, the later analysis identified candidate immune exposures from TCR beta sequences and from how often those sequences occurred across donors. Using immunosequencing, the study profiled T cell repertoires from 500 to 800 subjects and related those repertoires to cytomegalovirus serostatus. Results the study describes overall, beyond this receptor: When HLA alleles, especially DR and DQ, strongly co-occurred, TCR associations were difficult to assign to individual alleles. Presence/absence analyses assumed roughly uniform sequencing depth across donors, an assumption that may not hold. Because counts were too low, 15 to 20 rarely observed V segments, including chromosome 9 orphons, were left out of the earlier analysis of a few hundred of the donors. A further reported finding was that TCR beta sequences accurately predicted the HLA-A and HLA-B alleles for most subjects in the first cohort. An earlier analysis of approximately 530 of the donors showed that most TCR beta V segments appeared in productive rearrangements either about 90% or about 30% of the time, which broadly matched IMGT annotations. Because some donors lacked HLA typing at each locus, the association tests relied only on the typed subset. The only immune exposure information available for the cohort was CMV serostatus. A total of around 150 TCR beta chains were listed by the study as associated with cytomegalovirus. An association between a missense DCLRE1C variant and V-gene and J-gene trimming of TCR beta chains was found in a later genetic analysis and replicated in an independent cohort. In a later analysis, several top co-occurrence clusters were reported to appear linked to parvovirus B19, influenza, CMV and Epstein-Barr virus. According to a later genetic analysis, donors in an Asian-associated ancestry cluster had fewer N-insertions in productive TCRs than the roughly 670-donor mean. A group of highly shared sequence variants was considered likely to be a technical artifact of the sequencing pipeline. According to a later analysis, TCR association rates differed among HLA loci, with DRB1 alleles showing the most associated TCRs and HLA-C alleles showing the fewest. Correlated functional status among segregating V segments might be attributable to linkage disequilibrium, but an unknown experimental factor could not be ruled out. Most CMV-associated TCR beta chains appeared to be HLA-restricted in a later analysis, and the HLA associations seemed to be driven largely by CMV exposure. Some IMGT-functional V segments, including TRBV6-2 and TRBV6-3, could not be told apart with the 87-base-pair reads, so those segments were excluded. The authors suggested that the approach could potentially be extended to other disease states and immunological phenotypes. Three of the identified cytomegalovirus-associated TCR beta chains were confirmed in vitro to be specific for cytomegalovirus antigens. Specific HLA alleles were associated with 16,951 TCR beta sequences at a false discovery rate of 0.05 in a later analysis. Only TCR beta chains were sequenced in this cohort, and the absence of alpha or paired-chain data limited detectable features. In a later analysis, HLA-associated TCR beta chains showed more clonal expansion and lower generation probabilities than non-associated chains that were equally common. The classifier was reported to diagnose cytomegalovirus status with high specificity and sensitivity in both the original cohort and the validation cohort. Most TCR sequences were observed very rarely across donors, whereas some public TCRs were present in many individuals.

Reading the germline V gene gives CDR1 SNHLY and CDR2 FYNNEI. The CDR3 covers 13 residues, taking in both the cysteine and the phenylalanine. Only the CDR3 DNA is retained, 39 bases long and in frame from the first base. Relative to germline, V is 4 bases shorter and J is 2 bases shorter, with 8 bases between their ends. The library was prepared using the immunoSEQ multiplex PCR assay. A mixture of 60 forward primers for TCR Vbeta segments and 13 reverse primers for TCR Jbeta segments was used in the multiplex PCR. A multiplex PCR assay on genomic DNA amplified the CDR3 region of rearranged TCR beta genes. On the Illumina HiSeq System, the amplified TCR beta libraries were sequenced as 87-base-pair reads. As for the original processing: A later analysis tallied 75 million to 85 million unique TCR beta chains across the approximately 670 repertoires, and around 9.9 million of those chains were shared by two or more donors. To remove PCR and sequencing errors, raw reads were error-corrected and collapsed into unique sequences using a nearest-neighbor algorithm that merged closely related sequences. CDR3 sequences were aligned to IMGT reference sequences to assign V, D and J gene segments. For a sequence to be retained, a match of at least six nucleotides to both a V gene segment and a J gene segment was required. A rearrangement counted as productive if the CDR3 had no stop codons and remained in frame with V and J, and every other rearrangement counted as non-productive. CDR3 was defined by IMGT convention, running from the second conserved V-encoded cysteine to the conserved J-encoded phenylalanine. The earlier analysis of 500 to 600 of the donors excluded sequences that lacked an unambiguous match to a single V gene segment. In an earlier analysis of 587 of the donors, a V segment was called functional when productive rearrangements were above 56.7%, and segregating when the standard deviation between donors exceeded 5%. A statistical classification framework was built to diagnose cytomegalovirus status from the catalog of TCR beta chain sequences. V and J gene assignment, in a later analysis, came from comparing TCR nucleotide sequences with IMGT/GENE-DB human TR gene sequences. A later analysis assigned CDR3 sequences and most-parsimonious VDJ recombination scenarios with the TCRdist pipeline. A later analysis defined each TCR beta chain by its CDR3 amino acid sequence plus V-gene family, and excluded reads lacking a unique V-gene family. In a later analysis, approximately 590 highly shared, low-generation-probability nucleotide sequences were removed to address suspected cross-contamination and a sequencing artifact. For each public chain, a later analysis derived a clonal expansion index from normalized ranks of inferred template counts within each repertoire. In a later analysis, generation probabilities were computed with a VDJ recombination model fitted to out-of-frame rearrangements, and the resulting probabilities were checked against IGoR. A later analysis scored TCR-TCR, TCR-HLA and TCR-CMV co-occurrence with hypergeometric tests, applying a repertoire-size bias correction to TCR pairs. False discovery rates were estimated in a later analysis by permuting HLA or CMV assignments 20 times. A later analysis grouped co-occurring TCRs with DBSCAN, adding TCRdist sequence similarity when clustering within HLA-allele-positive subsets. For co-occurrence clustering, repertoires with fewer than 30,000 or more than 120,000 public chains were excluded, along with four to six repertoires with anomalous nucleotide sharing. TCRdb provides this immuneACCESS table in a form limited to in-frame rearrangements. Some clones are lacking; in checked studies, under half of them reflect an unresolved V gene, and why the rest are absent is not known. V, J and clone size are those of that table, while D and trimming were read from the DNA. The sample table holds around 85,000 clones, of which 74% were seen once. The top ten clonotypes cover 20% to 25% of the sample.

The cohort consisted of hundreds of healthy bone marrow donors. All cohort members were sampled while nominally healthy, although unrecorded immune exposures were likely present. The donor was CMV seropositive and was included in the group of almost 300 seropositive cohort members. Each donor provided a peripheral blood sample, and peripheral blood mononuclear cells were used for TCR beta sequencing. The Qiagen DNeasy Blood Extraction Kit was used to extract genomic DNA from the blood cell samples. This clone was found a few times. No antigen is known for it. No base qualities exist here, and no much larger clone lies one base off it.

The sample was PBMCs. This sequence was found in a young man in good health and CMV-seropositive. The chain is encoded by TRBV2 joined to TRBJ2-5; a confident D gene designation cannot be given. CDR3 region: CASSVIPQETQYF. The DNA sequence follows: TGTGCCAGCAGTGTTATCCCTCAAGAGACCCAGTACTTC.